The T cell receptor (beta chain) under discussion was sequenced for a study of response to subunit inactivated influenza vaccine. General study findings and limits: The authors suggested that every seasonal influenza vaccination recruits few new T cells.

This clonotype was seen more than once but under ten times. Its target is not known. MiXCR, run by TCRdb on the RT-PCR reads, gives a single entry per CDR3 protein. Of about 540,000 distinct CDR3 sequences in the sample, approximately 15% were seen once. Germline values: CDR1 LGHNA, CDR2 YSLEER. The CDR3 length is 15 residues. V was clipped by 2 bases and J by 2 bases; unmatched bases: 5. The chain joins TRBV4-3 to TRBJ2-7, with 8 bases fitting TRBD2. The TCR was taken from a man aged 50-60 years who received an inactivated influenza vaccine. Sequenced here: PBMCs from blood, sampled 12 days after vaccination. The CDR3 DNA sequence: TGCGCCAGCAGCCAACAAACTAGCGGCGCCTACGAGCAGTACTTC. It yields the protein CASSQQTSGAYEQYF.